This T cell receptor (beta chain) was captured in a study of Ad26.COV2.S vaccination and SARS-CoV-2 variants. Looking at the study overall: Donor was one of the participants in the Ad26.COV2.S arm of the COV1001 trial.

Some clones are missing from TCRdb's copy, which holds only in-frame ones; the method was immunoSEQ multiplex PCR. The sample has more than 300,000 clones, about 86% seen once. The treatment: around 19 received Ad26.COV2.S at low or high dose, single or two shots; 5 received placebo; per-sample allocation not given. Collection of the samples took place on day 63 after the first injection of vaccine or placebo. The material was peripheral blood, obtained in a trial of Ad26.COV2.S vaccine versus placebo. This clonotype originated in a person between 18 and 60 years old who received the Ad26.COV2.S COVID-19 vaccine or a placebo.

The CDR3 protein is CASNPGQGAYNEQFF. The CDR3 coding sequence is TGCGCCAGTAATCCGGGACAGGGTGCTTACAATGAGCAGTTCTTC. The V call is TRBV5-1, the J call TRBJ2-1; 9 nucleotides agree with TRBD1. The CDR3 has 15 residues. With V trimmed by 8 bases and J by 4 bases, 10 bases remained unmatched. Germline CDR1 reads SGHRS; CDR2 reads YFSETQ.